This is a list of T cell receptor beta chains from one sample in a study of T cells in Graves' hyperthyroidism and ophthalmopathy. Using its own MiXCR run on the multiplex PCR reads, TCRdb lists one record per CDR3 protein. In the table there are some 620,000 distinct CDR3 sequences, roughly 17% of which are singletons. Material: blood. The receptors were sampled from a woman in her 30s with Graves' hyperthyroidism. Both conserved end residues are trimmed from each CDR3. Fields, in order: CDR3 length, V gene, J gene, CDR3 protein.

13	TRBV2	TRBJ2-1	ASSESLAAYNEQF
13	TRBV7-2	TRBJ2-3	ASSPDSASTDTQY
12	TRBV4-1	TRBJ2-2	ASSQSQGAGELF
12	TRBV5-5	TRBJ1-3	ASSETGHGNTIY
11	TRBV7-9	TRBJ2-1	ASTRLAGEGQF
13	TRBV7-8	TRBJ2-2	ASSFPREGTRELF
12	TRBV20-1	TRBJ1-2	SATPTARAEGYT
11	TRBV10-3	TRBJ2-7	AISEDNSYEQY
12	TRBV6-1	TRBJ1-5	ASSKGQLYQPQH
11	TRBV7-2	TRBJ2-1	ASSLRDSLEQF
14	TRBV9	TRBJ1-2	ASSVDRDRVSSGYT
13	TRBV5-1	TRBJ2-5	ASSGQGINKETQY
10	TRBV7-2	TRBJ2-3	ASSLTRNTQY
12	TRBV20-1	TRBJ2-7	SASDPRGALEQY
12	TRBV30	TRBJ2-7	AWKGWDDTYEQY
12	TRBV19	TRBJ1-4	ATRQGVTNEKLF
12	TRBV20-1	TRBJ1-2	SAAGRTGESGYT
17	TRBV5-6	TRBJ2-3	ASSMDRGLAGLKADTQY
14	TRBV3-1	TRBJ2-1	ASSQAASYYYNEQF
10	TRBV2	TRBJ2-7	ASTRENHEQY
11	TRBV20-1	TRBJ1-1	SADDRLNTEAF
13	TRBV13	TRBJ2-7	ASSSRTGKRGEQY
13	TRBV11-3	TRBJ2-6	ASSFGEAGANVLT
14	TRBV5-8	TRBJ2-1	ASSFLAPYVYNEQF
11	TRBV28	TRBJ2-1	ASSLLRTNEQF
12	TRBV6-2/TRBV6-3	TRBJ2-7	ASIPGDRRYEQY
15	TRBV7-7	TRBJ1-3	ASSSAPGQFSGNTIY
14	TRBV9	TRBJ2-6	ASSVGGSSGANVLT
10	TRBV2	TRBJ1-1	ASRDRNTEAF
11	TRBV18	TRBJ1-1	ASSTDRNTEAF
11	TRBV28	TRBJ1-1	ASSSRKRTEAF
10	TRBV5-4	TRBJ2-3	ASSSVVVTQY
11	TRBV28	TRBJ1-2	ASREFSNYGYT
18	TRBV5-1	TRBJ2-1	ASRNRGYGLAGVPYNEQF
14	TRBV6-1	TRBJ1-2	ASSNRRTGPNCGYT
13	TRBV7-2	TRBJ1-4	ASSTDRAIREKLF
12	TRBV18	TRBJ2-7	ASSQDRDFYEQY
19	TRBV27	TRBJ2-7	ASSLYPPLAESPDLAYEQY
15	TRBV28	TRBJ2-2	ASSAPRGRANTGELF
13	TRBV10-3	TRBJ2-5	AISHDRSGQETQY
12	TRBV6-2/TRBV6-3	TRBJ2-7	ASSLAGSYYEQY
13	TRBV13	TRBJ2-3	ASSLSTIAQTTQY
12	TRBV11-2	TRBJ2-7	ASSPDTLTEEQY
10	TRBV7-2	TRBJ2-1	ASSNQAGVAF
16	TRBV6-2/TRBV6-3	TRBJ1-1	ASSYLRFEWGKNTEAF
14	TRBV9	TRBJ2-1	ASSVGGTGAYNEQF
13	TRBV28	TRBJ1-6	ASRGVNSYNSPLH
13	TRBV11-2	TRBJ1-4	ASSSYGATNEKLF
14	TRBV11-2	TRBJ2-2	ASSSEAAGVAGELF
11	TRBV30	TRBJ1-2	AWSGDRFYGYT
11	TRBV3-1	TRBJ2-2	ASSQGWGGELF
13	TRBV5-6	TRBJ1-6	ASSPGLMPNSPLH
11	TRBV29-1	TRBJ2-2	SVVKGGTGELF
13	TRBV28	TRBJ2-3	ASSFLAGGSDTQY
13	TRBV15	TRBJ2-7	ATSRGTGGSYEQY
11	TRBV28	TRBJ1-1	ASQVSMNTEAF